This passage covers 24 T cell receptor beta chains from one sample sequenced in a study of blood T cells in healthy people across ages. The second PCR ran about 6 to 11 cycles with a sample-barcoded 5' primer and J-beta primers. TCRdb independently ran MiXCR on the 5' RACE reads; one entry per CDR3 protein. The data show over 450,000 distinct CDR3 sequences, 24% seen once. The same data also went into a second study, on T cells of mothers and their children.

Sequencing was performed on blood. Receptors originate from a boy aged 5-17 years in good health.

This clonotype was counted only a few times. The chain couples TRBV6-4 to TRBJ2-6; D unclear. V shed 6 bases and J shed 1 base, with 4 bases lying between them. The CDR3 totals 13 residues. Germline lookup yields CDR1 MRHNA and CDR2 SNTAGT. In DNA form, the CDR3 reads TGTGCCAGCAGACCGTCTGGGGCCAACGTCCTGACTTTC. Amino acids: CASRPSGANVLTF.

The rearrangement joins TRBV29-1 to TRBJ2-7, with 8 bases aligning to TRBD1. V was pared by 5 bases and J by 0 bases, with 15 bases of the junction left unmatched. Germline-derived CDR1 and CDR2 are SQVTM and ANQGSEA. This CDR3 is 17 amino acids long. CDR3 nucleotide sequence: TGCAGCGTTTACCTACTCCCCCGGGGACAGGACTCCTACGAGCAGTACTTC. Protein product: CSVYLLPRGQDSYEQYF.

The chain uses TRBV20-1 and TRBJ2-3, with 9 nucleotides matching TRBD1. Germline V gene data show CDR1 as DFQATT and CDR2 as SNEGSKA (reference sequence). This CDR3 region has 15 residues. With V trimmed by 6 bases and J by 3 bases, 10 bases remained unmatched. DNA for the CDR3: TGCAGTGCACGTCCCGGGACAGGGAGAACAGATACGCAGTATTTT. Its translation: CSARPGTGRTDTQYF.

CDR3 nucleotide sequence: TGCGCCAGCAGCCAAGATGACAGGGGGCGGAACACTGAAGCTTTCTTT. Translating gives CASSQDDRGRNTEAFF. The chain links TRBV4-1 to TRBJ1-1; 10 bases match TRBD1. Germline CDR1 reads MGHRA; CDR2 reads YSYEKL. The CDR3 is 16 residues long. With 0 bases clipped from V and 1 base from J, the junction kept 2 bases outside the gene matches.

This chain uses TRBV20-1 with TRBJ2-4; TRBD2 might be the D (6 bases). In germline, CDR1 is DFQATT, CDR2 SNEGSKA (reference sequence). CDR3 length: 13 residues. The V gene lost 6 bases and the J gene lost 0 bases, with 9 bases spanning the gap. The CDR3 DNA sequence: TGCAGTGCCAGCGGGCTAGCCAAAAACATTCAGTACTTC. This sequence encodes CSASGLAKNIQYF.

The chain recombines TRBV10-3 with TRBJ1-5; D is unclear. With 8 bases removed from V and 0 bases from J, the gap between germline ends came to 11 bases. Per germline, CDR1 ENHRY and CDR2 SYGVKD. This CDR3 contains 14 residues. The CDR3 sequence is CAIASPNSNQPQHF. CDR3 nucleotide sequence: TGTGCCATCGCCTCTCCTAATAGCAATCAGCCCCAGCATTTT.

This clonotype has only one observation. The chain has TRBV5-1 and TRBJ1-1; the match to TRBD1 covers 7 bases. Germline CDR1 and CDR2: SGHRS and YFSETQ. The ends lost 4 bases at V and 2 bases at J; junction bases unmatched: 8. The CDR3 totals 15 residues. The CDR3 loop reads CASSQNRDSNTEAFF. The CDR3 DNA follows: TGCGCCAGCAGCCAGAACCGGGACAGTAACACTGAAGCTTTCTTT.

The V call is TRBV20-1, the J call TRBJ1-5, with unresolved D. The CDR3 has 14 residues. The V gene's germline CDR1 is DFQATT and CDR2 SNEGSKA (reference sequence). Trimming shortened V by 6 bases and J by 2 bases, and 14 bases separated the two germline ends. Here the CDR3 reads CSAQLGQGNQPQHF. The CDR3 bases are TGCAGTGCCCAACTGGGTCAGGGCAATCAGCCCCAGCATTTT.

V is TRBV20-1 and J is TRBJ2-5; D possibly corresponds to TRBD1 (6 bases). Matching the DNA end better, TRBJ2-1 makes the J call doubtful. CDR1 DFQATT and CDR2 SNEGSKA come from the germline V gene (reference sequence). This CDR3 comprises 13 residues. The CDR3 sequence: CSASSGTSYEQFF. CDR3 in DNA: TGCAGTGCGTCTTCCGGGACAAGCTATGAGCAGTTCTTC.

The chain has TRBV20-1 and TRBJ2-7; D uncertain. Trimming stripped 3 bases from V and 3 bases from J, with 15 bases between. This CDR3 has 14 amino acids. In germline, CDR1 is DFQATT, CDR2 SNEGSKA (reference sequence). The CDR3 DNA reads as TGCAGTGCTAGCCCTGGAGTCATAGTCTACGAGCAGTACTTC. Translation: CSASPGVIVYEQYF.

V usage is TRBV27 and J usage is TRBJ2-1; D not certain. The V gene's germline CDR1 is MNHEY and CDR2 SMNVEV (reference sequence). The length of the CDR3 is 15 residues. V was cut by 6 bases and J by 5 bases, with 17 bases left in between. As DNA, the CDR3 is TGTGCCAGCAGCCCGTCGAGATGGATTAACAATGAGCAGTTCTTC. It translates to CASSPSRWINNEQFF.

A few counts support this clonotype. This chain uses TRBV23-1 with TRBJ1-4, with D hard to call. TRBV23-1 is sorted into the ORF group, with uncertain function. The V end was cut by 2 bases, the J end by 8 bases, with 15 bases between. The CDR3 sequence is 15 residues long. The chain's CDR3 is CASSQRAERREKLFF. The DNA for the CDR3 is TGCGCCAGCAGTCAAAGGGCGGAACGGAGGGAAAAACTGTTTTTT.

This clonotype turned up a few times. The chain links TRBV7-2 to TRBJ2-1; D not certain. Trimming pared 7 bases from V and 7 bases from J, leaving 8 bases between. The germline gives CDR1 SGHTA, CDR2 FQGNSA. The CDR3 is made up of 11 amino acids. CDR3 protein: CASTPLNEQFF. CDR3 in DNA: TGTGCCAGCACCCCTCTGAATGAGCAGTTCTTC.

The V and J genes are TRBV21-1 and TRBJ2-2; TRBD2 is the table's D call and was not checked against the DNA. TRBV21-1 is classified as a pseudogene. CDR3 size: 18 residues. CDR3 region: CASRTSLAAGVDTGELFF. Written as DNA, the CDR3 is TGTGCCAGCAGGACATCACTAGCAGCGGGGGTGGACACCGGGGAGCTGTTTTTT.

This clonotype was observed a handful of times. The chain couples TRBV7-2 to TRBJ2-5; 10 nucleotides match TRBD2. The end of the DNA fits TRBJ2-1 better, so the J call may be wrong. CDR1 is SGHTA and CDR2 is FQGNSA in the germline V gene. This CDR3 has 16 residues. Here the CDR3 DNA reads TGTGCCAGCAGCCCGGTGACTAGCGGGCCCCTCAATGAGCAGTTCTTC. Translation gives CASSPVTSGPLNEQFF.

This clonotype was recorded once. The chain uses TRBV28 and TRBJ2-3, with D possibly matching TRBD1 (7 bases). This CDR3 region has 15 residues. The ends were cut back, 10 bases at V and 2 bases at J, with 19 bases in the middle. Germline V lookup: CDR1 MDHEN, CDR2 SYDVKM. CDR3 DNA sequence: TGTGCCACGGAGGGGGACAGCCCTAACACAGATACGCAGTATTTT. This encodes CATEGDSPNTDTQYF.

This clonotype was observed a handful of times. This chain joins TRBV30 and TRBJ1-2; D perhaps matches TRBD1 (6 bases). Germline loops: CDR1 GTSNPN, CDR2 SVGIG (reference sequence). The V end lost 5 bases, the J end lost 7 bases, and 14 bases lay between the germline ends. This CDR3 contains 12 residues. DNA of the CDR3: TGTGCCTGGGACCGGGACATTAGTGGCTACACCTTC. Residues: CAWDRDISGYTF.

The CDR3 sequence is CSVEVGTLSYNEQFF. CDR3 DNA: TGCAGCGTTGAAGTAGGGACACTCTCCTACAATGAGCAGTTCTTC. V gene TRBV29-1 combines with J gene TRBJ2-1; D possibly corresponds to TRBD1 (6 bases). The CDR3 is 15 amino acids. Germline V lookup: CDR1 SQVTM, CDR2 ANQGSEA. V dropped 1 base and J dropped 0 bases, with 10 bases sitting between them.

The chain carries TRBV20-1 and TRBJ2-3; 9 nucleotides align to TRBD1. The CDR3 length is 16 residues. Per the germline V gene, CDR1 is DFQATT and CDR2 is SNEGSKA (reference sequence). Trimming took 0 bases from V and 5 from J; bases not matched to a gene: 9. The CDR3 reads CSARERQGGVQDTQYF. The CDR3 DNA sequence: TGCAGTGCTAGAGAACGACAGGGGGGGGTTCAAGATACGCAGTATTTT.

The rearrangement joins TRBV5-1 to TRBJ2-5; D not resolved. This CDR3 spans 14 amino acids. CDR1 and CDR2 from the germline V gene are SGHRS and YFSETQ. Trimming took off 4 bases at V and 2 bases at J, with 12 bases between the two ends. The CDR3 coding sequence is TGCGCCAGCAGCACGCCCGGGTCACAAGAGACCCAGTACTTC. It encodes CASSTPGSQETQYF.

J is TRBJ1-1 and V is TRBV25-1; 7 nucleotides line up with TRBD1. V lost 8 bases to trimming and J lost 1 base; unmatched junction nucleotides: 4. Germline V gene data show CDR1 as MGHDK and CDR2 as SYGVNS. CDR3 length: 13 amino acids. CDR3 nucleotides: TGTGCCAGCTTCGACAGGGCGAACACTGAAGCTTTCTTT. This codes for CASFDRANTEAFF.

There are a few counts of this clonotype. The CDR3 DNA is TGTGCCAGCAGCTCGGGACACTCAGATGGAGGTGATGGCTACACCTTC. Protein: CASSSGHSDGGDGYTF. This chain connects TRBV7-9 to TRBJ1-2, with D possibly TRBD1 on 6 matching bases. CDR3 size: 16 residues. V was trimmed by 4 bases and J by 6 bases, leaving 21 bases between them. Germline CDR1 and CDR2: SEHNR and FQNEAQ (reference sequence).

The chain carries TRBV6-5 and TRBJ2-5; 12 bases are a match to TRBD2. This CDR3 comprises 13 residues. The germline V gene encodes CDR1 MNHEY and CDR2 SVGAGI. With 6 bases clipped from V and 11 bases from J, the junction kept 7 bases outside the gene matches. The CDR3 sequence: CASSPRLAGEQYF. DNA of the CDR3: TGTGCCAGCAGCCCCCGACTAGCGGGGGAGCAGTACTTC.

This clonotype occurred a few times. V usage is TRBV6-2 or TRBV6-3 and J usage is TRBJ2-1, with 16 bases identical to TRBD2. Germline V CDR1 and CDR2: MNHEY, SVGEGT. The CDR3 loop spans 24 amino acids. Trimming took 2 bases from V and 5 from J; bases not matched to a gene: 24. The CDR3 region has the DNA TGTGCCAGCAGTTACAAGTTTCTACTCTCCGGGACTAGCGGGAGGGCCAACGTGCACAATGAGCAGTTCTTC. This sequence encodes CASSYKFLLSGTSGRANVHNEQFF.